Listed below are T cell receptor beta chains from one sample, sequenced in a study of shared clonotypes between healthy human individuals. The repertoire was sequenced with immunoSEQ multiplex PCR; TCRdb's copy has only in-frame clones and lacks some. The data contain about 610,000 clones, 90% to 97% of them singletons. The sequenced sample was naive CD8+ T cells sorted from blood. The receptors shown here come from a woman aged 25 to 39 in good health. Each CDR3 is given with its conserved first and last residue. Rows give clone size only sometimes, using once, few, many, or a class for an expanded clone.

v_gene: TRBV5-1; abundance: .; j_gene: TRBJ2-4; CDR3aa: CASSLEAVRGARDIQYF
v_gene: TRBV6-1; abundance: .; j_gene: TRBJ1-5; CDR3aa: CASSVTYQPQHF
v_gene: TRBV4-1; abundance: .; j_gene: TRBJ2-1; CDR3aa: CASSQDQELFYNEQFF
v_gene: TRBV6-5; abundance: .; j_gene: TRBJ1-1; CDR3aa: CASSFGLNTEAFF
v_gene: TRBV28; abundance: .; j_gene: TRBJ2-7; CDR3aa: CASSPTLTYEQYF
v_gene: TRBV30; abundance: .; j_gene: TRBJ2-1; CDR3aa: CAWTLAGGPDEQFF
v_gene: TRBV2; abundance: .; j_gene: TRBJ1-1; CDR3aa: CASREGEGTEAFF
v_gene: TRBV6-1; abundance: .; j_gene: TRBJ2-1; CDR3aa: CASSVLEDEQFF
v_gene: TRBV4-1; abundance: .; j_gene: TRBJ1-4; CDR3aa: CASSQDPRFQTNEKLFF
v_gene: TRBV11-2; abundance: .; j_gene: TRBJ1-6; CDR3aa: CASSLYRDRNSPLHF
v_gene: TRBV5-1; abundance: .; j_gene: TRBJ2-1; CDR3aa: CASSLIPVGLEEQFF
v_gene: TRBV5-1; abundance: .; j_gene: TRBJ1-4; CDR3aa: CASSFSDTNEKLFF
v_gene: TRBV30; abundance: .; j_gene: TRBJ2-1; CDR3aa: CAWSVGSRWGFYNEQFF
v_gene: TRBV19; abundance: .; j_gene: TRBJ2-1; CDR3aa: CASSTLTGADANEQFF
v_gene: TRBV4-1; abundance: .; j_gene: TRBJ1-1; CDR3aa: CASSQDWRGQEAFF
v_gene: TRBV2; abundance: once; j_gene: TRBJ2-3; CDR3aa: CASSDQGDTQYF
v_gene: TRBV9; abundance: .; j_gene: TRBJ2-1; CDR3aa: CASSVLAGVNEQFF
v_gene: TRBV5-6; abundance: .; j_gene: TRBJ2-7; CDR3aa: CASSPGLGTYEQYF
v_gene: TRBV2; abundance: .; j_gene: TRBJ2-1; CDR3aa: CASSEAPNEQFF
v_gene: TRBV19; abundance: .; j_gene: TRBJ1-1; CDR3aa: CASTISNGENTEAFF
v_gene: TRBV2; abundance: .; j_gene: TRBJ2-3; CDR3aa: CASSALEAPTDTQYF
v_gene: TRBV2; abundance: .; j_gene: TRBJ2-7; CDR3aa: CASRNPGQTYEQYF
v_gene: TRBV11-2; abundance: .; j_gene: TRBJ2-3; CDR3aa: CASSLTGTSGRASDTQYF
v_gene: TRBV27; abundance: .; j_gene: TRBJ1-5; CDR3aa: CASSFTVGNQPQHF
v_gene: TRBV7-8; abundance: .; j_gene: .; CDR3aa: CASRYPGQGIHEQYF
v_gene: TRBV27; abundance: .; j_gene: TRBJ2-2; CDR3aa: CASKEGASNTGELFF
v_gene: TRBV2; abundance: once; j_gene: TRBJ2-5; CDR3aa: CASQKESGGGTQYF
v_gene: TRBV6-5; abundance: .; j_gene: TRBJ2-7; CDR3aa: CASSYMGGPYEQYF
v_gene: TRBV5-1; abundance: .; j_gene: TRBJ2-7; CDR3aa: CASSPDGGYYEQYF
v_gene: TRBV19; abundance: .; j_gene: TRBJ2-7; CDR3aa: CASSIEYAAENSYEQYF
v_gene: TRBV7-9; abundance: .; j_gene: TRBJ1-2; CDR3aa: CASSSAGTGAFGSVYGYTF